The T cell receptor (beta chain) described here comes from a study of blood T cells in healthy people across ages. General observations from the study: Donor CMV status, an unknown factor, possibly confounded changes in expanded clonotypes.

Sample-barcoded 5' priming and a J-beta primer mix drove a second PCR of roughly 6 to 12 cycles. In TCRdb, the 5' RACE reads were re-called with MiXCR into one record per CDR3 protein. The table has about 640,000 distinct CDR3 sequences, 58% seen once. Details on this clonotype: Its antigen is not identified.

Trimming took off 5 bases at V and 4 bases at J, with 9 bases between the two ends. Germline CDR1 is SGHTA and CDR2 is FQGNSA. This CDR3 comprises 13 residues. Each of the donors had approximately 10 milliliters of peripheral blood drawn into EDTA-treated Vacutainer tubes. Total RNA extraction produced at least 5 micrograms (per sample) for the study. The TCR comes from a man aged 55 to 70 in good health. The rearrangement uses TRBV7-2 and TRBJ2-1; D remains unclear. Specimen: blood. The CDR3 nucleotides are TGTGCCAGCAGCGACCGGCGGTACAATGAGCAGTTCTTC. Translated, it gives CASSDRRYNEQFF.